This T cell receptor beta chain was obtained from a study of blood T cell repertoires in COVID-19. Study-wide background: Some COVID-19 samples were acute and others convalescent; all came from the United States, Italy and Spain. PBMCs, B-cell-depleted T cells, or T cells provided the cDNA or gDNA that made up the material.

V was shortened by 2 bases and J by 1 base, with 14 bases between the two germline ends. The length of the CDR3 is 16 residues. From germline, CDR1 is LNHDA and CDR2 SQIVND (reference sequence). Original handling: Nucleated cell number was recorded as an estimate derived from reference gene primer amplification. Method: immunoSEQ multiplex PCR; TCRdb's copy keeps in-frame clones and lacks some. That table furnishes V, J and clone size, whereas the DNA furnished D and trimming. Of around 150,000 clones in the sample, more than 75% were seen once. Sequencing was performed on peripheral blood. This receptor was taken from a man aged 55 to 70 with acute or convalescent COVID-19. This chain uses TRBV19 with TRBJ2-5; D gene unclear. The CDR3 nucleotides are TGTGCCAGTAGTATAAACCCCGGATCGGGCCAAGAGACCCAGTACTTC. Its protein is CASSINPGSGQETQYF.